The sequence of this T cell receptor beta chain was determined in a study of T cells and copy number aberrations in small-cell lung cancer. The V gene lost 5 bases and the J gene lost 4 bases, with 12 bases spanning the gap. Germline loops: CDR1 GTSNPN, CDR2 SVGIG (reference sequence). This CDR3 is 14 amino acids long. Note on this clone: What it binds is unknown.

The study, taken as a whole, reports: A small sample size limited this study; results need validation.

The protocol was immunoSEQ multiplex PCR, while the TCRdb copy is restricted to in-frame clones and leaves out a portion. This sample has a few hundred clones, with about 86% found just once. This receptor was obtained from a man in his sixties with small cell lung cancer. The chain joins TRBV30 to TRBJ2-6, with D possibly called TRBD1 or TRBD2 (5 bases each). The sequencing input was tumor tissue. CDR3 coding DNA: TGTGCCTGGGGCGCCTGGGGGGGGGCCAACGTCCTGACTTTC. This codes for CAWGAWGGANVLTF.